This T cell receptor (beta chain) was documented in a study of blood T cell repertoires in COVID-19. Study overall: Acute and convalescent COVID-19 specimens originated in the United States, Italy and Spain.

Participants came from 20 to 25 US areas, aged about 18 to 95 years. Assay used: immunoSEQ multiplex PCR; TCRdb lists only in-frame clones, some missing. In the table there are over 250,000 clones, over 75% of which are singletons. The germline gives CDR1 LGHDT, CDR2 YNNKEL (reference sequence). This CDR3 comprises 18 residues. V shed 2 bases and J 4 bases; nucleotides not matched to a gene: 10. Sequencing input: PBMCs or T cells enriched from blood (not recorded which). The rearrangement links TRBV3-1 (or the pseudogene TRBV3-2) to TRBJ1-4, with 10 bases identical to TRBD1. The receptor was isolated from a woman aged 25 to 39 who had recovered from COVID-19. The CDR3 sequence: CASSQRPGTGEHNEKLFF. As DNA, the CDR3 is TGTGCCAGCAGCCAACGACCCGGGACAGGGGAACATAATGAAAAACTGTTTTTT.